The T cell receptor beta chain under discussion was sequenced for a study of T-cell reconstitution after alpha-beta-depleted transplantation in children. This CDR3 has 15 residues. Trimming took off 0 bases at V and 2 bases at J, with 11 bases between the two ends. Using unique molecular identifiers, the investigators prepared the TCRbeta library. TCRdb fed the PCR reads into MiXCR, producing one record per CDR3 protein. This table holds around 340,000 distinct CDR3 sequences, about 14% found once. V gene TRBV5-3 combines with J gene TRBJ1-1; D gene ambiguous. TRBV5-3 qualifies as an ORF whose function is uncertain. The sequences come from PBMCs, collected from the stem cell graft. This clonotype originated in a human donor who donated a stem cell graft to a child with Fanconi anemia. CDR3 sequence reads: CARSLVLDLNTEAFF. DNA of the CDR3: TGTGCCAGAAGCTTGGTTCTAGATCTTAACACTGAAGCTTTCTTT.